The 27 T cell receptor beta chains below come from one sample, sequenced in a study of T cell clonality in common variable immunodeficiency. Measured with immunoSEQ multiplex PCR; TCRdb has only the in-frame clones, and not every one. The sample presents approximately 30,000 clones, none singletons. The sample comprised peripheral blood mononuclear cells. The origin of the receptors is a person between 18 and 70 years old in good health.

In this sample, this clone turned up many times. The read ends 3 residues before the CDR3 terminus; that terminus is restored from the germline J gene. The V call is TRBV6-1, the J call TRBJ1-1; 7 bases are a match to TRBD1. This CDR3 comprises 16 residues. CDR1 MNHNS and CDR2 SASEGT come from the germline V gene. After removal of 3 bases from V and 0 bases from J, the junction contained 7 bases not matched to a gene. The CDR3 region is CASSEGWTGLNTEAFF. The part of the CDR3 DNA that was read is TGTGCCAGCAGTGAGGGCTGGACAGGTTTGAACACTGAA.

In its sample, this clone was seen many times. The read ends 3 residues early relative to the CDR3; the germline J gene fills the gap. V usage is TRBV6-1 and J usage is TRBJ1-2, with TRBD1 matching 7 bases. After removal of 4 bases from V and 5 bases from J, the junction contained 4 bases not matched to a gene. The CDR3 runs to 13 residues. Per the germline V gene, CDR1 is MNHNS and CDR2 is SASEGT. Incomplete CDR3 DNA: TGTGCCAGCAGTGTGGACAGGAAGTATGGC. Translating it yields CASSVDRKYG. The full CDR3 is CASSVDRKYGYTF.

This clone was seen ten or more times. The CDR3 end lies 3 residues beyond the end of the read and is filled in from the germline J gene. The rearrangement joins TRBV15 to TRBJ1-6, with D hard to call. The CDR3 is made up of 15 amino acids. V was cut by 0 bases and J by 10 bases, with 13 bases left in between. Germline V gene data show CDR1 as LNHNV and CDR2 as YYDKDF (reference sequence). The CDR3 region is CATSRDSGSNSPLHF. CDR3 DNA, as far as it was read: TGTGCCACCAGCAGAGATTCGGGGAGCAACTCACCC.

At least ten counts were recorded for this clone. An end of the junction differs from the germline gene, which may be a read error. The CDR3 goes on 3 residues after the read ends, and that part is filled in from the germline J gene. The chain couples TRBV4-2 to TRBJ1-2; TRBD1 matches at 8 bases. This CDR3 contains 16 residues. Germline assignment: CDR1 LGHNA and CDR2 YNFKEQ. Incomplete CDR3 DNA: TGCGCCAGCAGCCCCACCGCGGCAGGGGGCAAGGATGGC. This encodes CASSPTAAGGKDG. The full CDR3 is CASSPTAAGGKDGYTF.

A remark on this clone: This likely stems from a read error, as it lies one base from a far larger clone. CDR3 DNA (partial): TGTGCCCGCAGTGAGCAGACATTTTCCTACGAG. This gives the protein CARSEQTFSYE. The whole CDR3 protein is CARSEQTFSYEQYF. This chain connects TRBV2 to TRBJ2-7; D uncertain. The read ends 3 residues shy of where the CDR3 ends; the end is completed using the germline J gene. CDR3 size: 14 residues. Germline-derived CDR1 and CDR2 are SNHLY and FYNNEI.

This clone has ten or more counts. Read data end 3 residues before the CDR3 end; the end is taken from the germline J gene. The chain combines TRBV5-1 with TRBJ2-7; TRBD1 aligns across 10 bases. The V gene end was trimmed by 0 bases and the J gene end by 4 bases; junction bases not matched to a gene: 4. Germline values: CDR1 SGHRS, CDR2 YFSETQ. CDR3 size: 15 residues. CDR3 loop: CASSLVGDRGYEQYF. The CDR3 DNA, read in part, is TGCGCCAGCAGCTTGGTGGGGGACAGGGGATACGAG.

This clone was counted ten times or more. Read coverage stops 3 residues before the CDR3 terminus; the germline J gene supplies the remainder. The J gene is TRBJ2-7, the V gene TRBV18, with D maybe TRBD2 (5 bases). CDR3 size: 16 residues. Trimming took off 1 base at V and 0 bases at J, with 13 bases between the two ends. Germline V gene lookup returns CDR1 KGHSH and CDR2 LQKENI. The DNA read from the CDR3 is TGTGCCAGCTCACCACATGCCGGCAGCGGCTCCTACGAG. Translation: CASSPHAGSGSYE. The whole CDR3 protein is CASSPHAGSGSYEQYF.

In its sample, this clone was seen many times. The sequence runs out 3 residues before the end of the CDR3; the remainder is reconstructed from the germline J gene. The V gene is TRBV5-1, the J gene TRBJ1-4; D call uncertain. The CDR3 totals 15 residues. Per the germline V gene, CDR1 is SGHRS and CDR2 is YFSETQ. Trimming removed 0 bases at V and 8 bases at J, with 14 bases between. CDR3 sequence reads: CASSLAGGPGEKLFF. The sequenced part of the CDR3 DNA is TGCGCCAGCAGCTTGGCTGGTGGCCCGGGGGAAAAA. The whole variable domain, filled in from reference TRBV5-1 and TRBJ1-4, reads KAGVTQTPRYLIKTRGQQVTLSCSPISGHRSVSWYQQTPGQGLQFLFEYFSETQRNKGNFPGRFSGRQFSNSRSEMNVSTLELGDSALYLCASSLAGGPGEKLFFGSGTQLSVL.

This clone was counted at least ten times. The CDR3 protein is CASSWTGPNYGYTF. The DNA read from the CDR3 is TGTGCCAGCAGCTGGACAGGCCCTAACTATGGC. V and J are TRBV5-5 and TRBJ1-2, with 7 bases identical to TRBD1. The sequenced fragment ends 3 residues before the CDR3 boundary, so the rest is inferred from the germline J gene. CDR1 and CDR2 from the germline V gene are SGHKS and YYEKEE (reference sequence). This CDR3 is 14 amino acids long. The V segment lost 3 bases and the J segment 0 bases; nucleotides outside the gene matches: 2.

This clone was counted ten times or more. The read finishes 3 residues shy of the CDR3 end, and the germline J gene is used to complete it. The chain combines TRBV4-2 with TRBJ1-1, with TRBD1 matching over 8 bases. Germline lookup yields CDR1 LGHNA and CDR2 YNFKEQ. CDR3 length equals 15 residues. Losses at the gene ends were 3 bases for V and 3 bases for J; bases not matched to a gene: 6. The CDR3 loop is CASSHPDRVDTEAFF. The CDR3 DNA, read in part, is TGTGCCAGCAGCCACCCGGACAGGGTGGACACTGAA.

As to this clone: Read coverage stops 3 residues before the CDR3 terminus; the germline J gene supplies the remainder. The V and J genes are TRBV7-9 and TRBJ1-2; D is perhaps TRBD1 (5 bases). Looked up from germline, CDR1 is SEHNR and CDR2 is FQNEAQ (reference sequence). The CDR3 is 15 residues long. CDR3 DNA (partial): TGTGCCAGCAGCGCGGGTGGGGGGGTTTACAATGAC. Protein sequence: CASSAGGGVYND. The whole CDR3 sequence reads CASSAGGGVYNDYTF.

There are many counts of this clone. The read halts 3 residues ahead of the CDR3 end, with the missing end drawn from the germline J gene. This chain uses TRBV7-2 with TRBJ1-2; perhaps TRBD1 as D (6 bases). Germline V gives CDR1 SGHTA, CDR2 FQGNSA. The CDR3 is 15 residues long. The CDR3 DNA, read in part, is TGTGCCAGCAGCCGAGGGGGGGGACCCTCGTGGGGC. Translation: CASSRGGGPSWG. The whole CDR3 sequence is CASSRGGGPSWGYTF. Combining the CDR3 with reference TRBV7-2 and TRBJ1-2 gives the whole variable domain GAGVSQSPSNKVTEKGKDVELRCDPISGHTALYWYRQSLGQGLEFLIYFQGNSAPDKSGLPSDRFSAERTGGSVSTLTIQRTQQEDSAVYLCASSRGGGPSWGYTFGSGTRLTVV.

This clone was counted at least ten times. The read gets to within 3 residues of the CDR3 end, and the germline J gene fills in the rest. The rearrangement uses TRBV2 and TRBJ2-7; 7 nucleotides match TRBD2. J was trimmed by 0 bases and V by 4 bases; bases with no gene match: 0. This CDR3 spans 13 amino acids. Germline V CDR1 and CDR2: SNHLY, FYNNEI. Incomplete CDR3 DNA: TGTGCCAGCAGTGGCGGGAGCTCCTACGAG. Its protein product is CASSGGSSYE. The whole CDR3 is CASSGGSSYEQYF.

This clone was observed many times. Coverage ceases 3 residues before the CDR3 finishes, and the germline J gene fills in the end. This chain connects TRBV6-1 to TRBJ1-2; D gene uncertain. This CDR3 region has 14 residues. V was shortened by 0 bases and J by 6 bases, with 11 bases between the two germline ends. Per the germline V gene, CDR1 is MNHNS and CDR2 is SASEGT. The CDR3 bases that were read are TGTGCCAGCAGTGAAGCGACCGACTTCCATGGC. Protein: CASSEATDFHG. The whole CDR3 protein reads CASSEATDFHGYTF.

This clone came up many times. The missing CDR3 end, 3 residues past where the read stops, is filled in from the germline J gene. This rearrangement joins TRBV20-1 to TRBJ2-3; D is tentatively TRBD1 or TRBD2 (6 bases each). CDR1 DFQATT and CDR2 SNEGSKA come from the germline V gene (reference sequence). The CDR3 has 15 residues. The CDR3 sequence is CSASPLDRGEETQYF. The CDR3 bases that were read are TGCAGTGCTAGCCCCCTGGACAGAGGGGAGGAGACG.

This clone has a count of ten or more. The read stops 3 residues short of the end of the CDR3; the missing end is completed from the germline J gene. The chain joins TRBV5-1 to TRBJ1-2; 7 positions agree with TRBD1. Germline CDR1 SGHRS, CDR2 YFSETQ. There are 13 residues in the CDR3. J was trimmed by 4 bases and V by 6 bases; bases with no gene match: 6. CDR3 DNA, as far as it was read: TGCGCCAGCACCAAGGGACAGTCCTATGGC. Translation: CASTKGQSYG. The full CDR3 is CASTKGQSYGYTF.

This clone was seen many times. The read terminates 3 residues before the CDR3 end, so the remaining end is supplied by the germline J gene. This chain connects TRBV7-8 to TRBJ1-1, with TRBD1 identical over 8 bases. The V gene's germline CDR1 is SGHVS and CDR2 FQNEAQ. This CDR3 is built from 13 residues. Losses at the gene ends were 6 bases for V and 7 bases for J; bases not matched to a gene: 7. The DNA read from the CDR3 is TGTGCCAGCAGACTAGACAGGGGAGGTGAA. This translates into CASRLDRGGE. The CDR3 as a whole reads CASRLDRGGEAFF.

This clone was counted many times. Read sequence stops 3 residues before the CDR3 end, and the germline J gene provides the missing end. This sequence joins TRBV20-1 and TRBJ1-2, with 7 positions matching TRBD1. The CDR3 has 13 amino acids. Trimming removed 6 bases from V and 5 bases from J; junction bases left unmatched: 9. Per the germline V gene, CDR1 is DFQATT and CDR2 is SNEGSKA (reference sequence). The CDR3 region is CSARKQGSYGYTF. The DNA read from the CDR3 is TGCAGTGCCAGAAAACAGGGGAGTTATGGC.

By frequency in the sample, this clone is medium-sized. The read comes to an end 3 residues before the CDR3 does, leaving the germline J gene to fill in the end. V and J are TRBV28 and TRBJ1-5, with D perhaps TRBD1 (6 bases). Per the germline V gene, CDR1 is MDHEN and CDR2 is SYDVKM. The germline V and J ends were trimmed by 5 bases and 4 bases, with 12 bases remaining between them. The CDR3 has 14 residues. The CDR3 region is CASSTHQGNQPQHF. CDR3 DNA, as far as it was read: TGTGCCAGCAGTACTCACCAGGGGAATCAGCCC.

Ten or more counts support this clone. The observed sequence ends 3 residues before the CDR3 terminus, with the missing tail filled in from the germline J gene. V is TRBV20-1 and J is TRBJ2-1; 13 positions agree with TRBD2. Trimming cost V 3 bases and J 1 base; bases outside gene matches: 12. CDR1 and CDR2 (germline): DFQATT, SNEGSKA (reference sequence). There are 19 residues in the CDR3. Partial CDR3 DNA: TGCAGTGCTAGGGACGGACTAGCGGGAGATCTTGGGTCCTACAATGAG. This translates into CSARDGLAGDLGSYNE. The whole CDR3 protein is CSARDGLAGDLGSYNEQFF.

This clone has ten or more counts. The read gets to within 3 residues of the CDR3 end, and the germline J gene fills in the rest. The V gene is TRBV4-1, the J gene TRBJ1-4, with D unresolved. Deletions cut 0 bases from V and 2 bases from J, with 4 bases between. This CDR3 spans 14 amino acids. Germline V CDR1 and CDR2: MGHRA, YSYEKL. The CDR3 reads CASSQDQTNEKLFF. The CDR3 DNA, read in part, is TGCGCCAGCAGCCAAGATCAGACTAATGAAAAA.

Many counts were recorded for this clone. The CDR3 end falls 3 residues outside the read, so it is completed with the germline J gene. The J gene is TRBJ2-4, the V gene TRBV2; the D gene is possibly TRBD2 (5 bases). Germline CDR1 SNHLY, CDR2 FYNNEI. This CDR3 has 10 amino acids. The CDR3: CASNDYIQYF. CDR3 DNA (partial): TGTGCCAGCAACGACTATATT.

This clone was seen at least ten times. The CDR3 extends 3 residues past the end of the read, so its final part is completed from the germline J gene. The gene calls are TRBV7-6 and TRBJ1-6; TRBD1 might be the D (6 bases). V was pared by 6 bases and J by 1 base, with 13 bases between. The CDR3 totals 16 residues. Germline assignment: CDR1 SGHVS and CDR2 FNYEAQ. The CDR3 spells CASSRTAGSYNSPLHF. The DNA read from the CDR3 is TGTGCCAGCAGTCGGACAGCAGGTTCCTATAATTCACCC.

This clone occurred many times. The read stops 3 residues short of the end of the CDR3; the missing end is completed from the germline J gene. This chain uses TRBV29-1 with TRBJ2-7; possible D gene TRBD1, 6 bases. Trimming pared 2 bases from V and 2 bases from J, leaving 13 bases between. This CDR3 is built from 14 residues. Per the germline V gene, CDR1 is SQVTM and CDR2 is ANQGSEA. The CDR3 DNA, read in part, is TGCAGCGTTGAAACGGCACAGGGTACCTACGAG. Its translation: CSVETAQGTYE. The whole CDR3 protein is CSVETAQGTYEQYF.

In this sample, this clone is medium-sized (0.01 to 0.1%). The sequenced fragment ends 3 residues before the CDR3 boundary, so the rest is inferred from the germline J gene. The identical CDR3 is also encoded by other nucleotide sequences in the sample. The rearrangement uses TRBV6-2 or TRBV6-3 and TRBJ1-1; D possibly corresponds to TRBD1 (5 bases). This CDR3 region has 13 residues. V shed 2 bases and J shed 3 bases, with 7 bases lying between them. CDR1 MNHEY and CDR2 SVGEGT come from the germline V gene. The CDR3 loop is CASSYQGYTEAFF. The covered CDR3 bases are TGTGCCAGCAGTTACCAGGGATACACTGAA.

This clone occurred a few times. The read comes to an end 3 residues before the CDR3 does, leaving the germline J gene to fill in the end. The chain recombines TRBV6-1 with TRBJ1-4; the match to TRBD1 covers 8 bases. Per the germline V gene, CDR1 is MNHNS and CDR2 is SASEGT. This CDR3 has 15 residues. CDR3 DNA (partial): TGTGCCAGCAGTGTGCGGACAGGGTGGCCATCACCA. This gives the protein CASSVRTGWPSP. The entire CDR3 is CASSVRTGWPSPLFF.

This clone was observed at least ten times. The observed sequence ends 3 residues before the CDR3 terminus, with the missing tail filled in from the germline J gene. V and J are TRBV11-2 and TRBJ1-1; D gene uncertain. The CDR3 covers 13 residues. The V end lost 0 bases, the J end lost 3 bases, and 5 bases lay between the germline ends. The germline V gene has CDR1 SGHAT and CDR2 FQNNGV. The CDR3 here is CASSLDIDTEAFF. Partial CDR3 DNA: TGTGCCAGCAGCTTAGATATCGACACTGAA.